One sample yielded the 30 T cell receptor beta chains listed below, sequenced in a study of T cell responses to AZD1222 COVID-19 vaccine. Generated by immunoSEQ multiplex PCR, the TCRdb table keeps only in-frame clones and is missing some. The sample carries nearly 55,000 clones, more than 80% recorded once. The sequencing used peripheral blood, collected 28 days after the second AZD1222 dose. Every receptor here comes from an adult who received the AZD1222 COVID-19 vaccine.

The gene calls are TRBV6-1 and TRBJ1-5, with D unclear. The germline gives CDR1 MNHNS, CDR2 SASEGT. The CDR3 length is 14 residues. The ends were cut back, 5 bases at V and 6 bases at J, with 14 bases in the middle. CDR3 DNA: TGTGCCAGCAGTTCCGCGAGTGGGGTTCAGCCCCAGCATTTT. Residues: CASSSASGVQPQHF.

The chain couples TRBV5-4 to TRBJ2-3, with 9 bases lining up with TRBD2. Per the germline V gene, CDR1 is SGHNT and CDR2 is YYREEE (reference sequence). The CDR3 spans 17 residues. After removal of 3 bases from V and 3 bases from J, the junction contained 11 bases not matched to a gene. The CDR3 region has the DNA TGTGCCAGCAGCTCGGGTGTGCTAGCGGGGCCAACAGATACGCAGTATTTT. Translating gives CASSSGVLAGPTDTQYF.

V gene TRBV7-9 combines with J gene TRBJ1-2; 7 bases agree with TRBD1. The trim removed 1 base at V and 7 bases at J, leaving 6 bases unmatched. Germline assignment: CDR1 SEHNR and CDR2 FQNEAQ (reference sequence). This CDR3 has 14 residues. The chain's CDR3 is CASSLDPRGAGYTF. CDR3 nucleotides: TGTGCCAGCAGCTTAGATCCCAGGGGGGCTGGCTACACCTTC.

The chain uses TRBV16 and TRBJ2-7; 7 bases align to TRBD2. Germline V CDR1 and CDR2: KGHSY, FQNENV. Unmatched junction bases numbered 9, after V lost 1 base and J lost 0 bases. This CDR3 has 17 amino acids. The CDR3 region has the DNA TGTGCCAGCAGCCAATTTGGGTTTGGCGGGAGCTCCTACGAGCAGTACTTC. Its protein product is CASSQFGFGGSSYEQYF.

The table lists this clone with a count of one. The chain joins TRBV4-2 to TRBJ2-5; TRBD2 matches 10 bases. The germline V gene encodes CDR1 LGHNA and CDR2 YNFKEQ. This CDR3 is built from 17 residues. V was clipped by 4 bases and J by 5 bases; unmatched bases: 13. The chain's CDR3 is CASSRPSPSGSGETQYF. In DNA form, the CDR3 reads TGTGCCAGCAGCCGCCCATCGCCTAGCGGGAGTGGGGAGACCCAGTACTTC.

This clone was detected a few times. J is TRBJ2-1 and V is TRBV30; TRBD2 aligns across 8 bases. With 2 bases clipped from V and 4 bases from J, the junction kept 10 bases outside the gene matches. The germline gives CDR1 GTSNPN, CDR2 SVGIG (reference sequence). This CDR3 region has 16 residues. In DNA, the CDR3 is TGTGCCTGGAGTTCGGGGGCGGGAGGATTTTACAATGAGCAGTTCTTC. It encodes CAWSSGAGGFYNEQFF.

The J gene is TRBJ2-2, the V gene TRBV5-1; the match to TRBD2 covers 14 bases. J was trimmed by 4 bases and V by 0 bases; bases with no gene match: 5. The CDR3 contains 18 residues. The germline gives CDR1 SGHRS, CDR2 YFSETQ. CDR3 residues: CASSLGGLAGVGTGELFF. The CDR3 region has the DNA TGCGCCAGCAGCTTGGGGGGACTAGCGGGAGTCGGCACCGGGGAGCTGTTTTTT.

This chain joins TRBV19 and TRBJ2-1; D may be TRBD2 (6 bases). Per the germline V gene, CDR1 is LNHDA and CDR2 is SQIVND (reference sequence). The germline V and J ends were trimmed by 4 bases and 9 bases, with 13 bases remaining between them. The CDR3 covers 13 residues. The CDR3 spells CASSTLAGIEQFF. For the CDR3, the DNA is TGTGCCAGTAGTACACTAGCTGGGATTGAGCAGTTCTTC.

This sequence joins TRBV2 and TRBJ2-1, with D maybe TRBD2 (6 bases). The CDR3 length is 16 residues. Trimming took 4 bases from V and 0 from J, leaving 13 bases between them. CDR1 SNHLY and CDR2 FYNNEI come from the germline V gene. CDR3 amino acids: CASSVPSESSYNEQFF. The DNA of the CDR3 is TGTGCCAGCAGTGTCCCTAGCGAAAGCTCCTACAATGAGCAGTTCTTC.

The rearrangement joins TRBV30 to TRBJ2-4, with D perhaps matching TRBD1 or TRBD2 (6 bases each). The CDR3 runs to 15 residues. Trimming shortened V by 1 base and J by 0 bases, and 10 bases separated the two germline ends. CDR1 and CDR2 (germline): GTSNPN, SVGIG (reference sequence). The CDR3 DNA follows: TGTGCCTGGAGTGGGGGGGCTCTAGCCAAAAACATTCAGTACTTC. Translated, it gives CAWSGGALAKNIQYF.

CDR3 sequence reads: CASTYGGAGTITLTYEQYF. Written as DNA, the CDR3 is TGTGCCAGCACCTACGGGGGAGCAGGGACAATAACCCTTACCTACGAGCAGTACTTC. The chain joins TRBV6-6 to TRBJ2-7, with D perhaps matching TRBD1 or TRBD2 (6 bases each). Germline-derived CDR1 and CDR2 are MNHNY and SVGAGI (reference sequence). This CDR3 region has 19 residues. Trimming removed 7 bases at V and 2 bases at J, with 30 bases between.

The gene calls are TRBV7-2 and TRBJ1-1; D possibly corresponds to TRBD1 (5 bases). The ends were cut back, 6 bases at V and 0 bases at J, with 11 bases in the middle. The CDR3 is 14 amino acids. Germline V gene data show CDR1 as SGHTA and CDR2 as FQGNSA. This chain's CDR3 is CASRKGDLNTEAFF. The CDR3 DNA reads TGTGCCAGCAGGAAAGGGGACCTGAACACTGAAGCTTTCTTT.

This sequence joins TRBV5-8 and TRBJ1-1; TRBD1 agrees at 7 bases. The CDR3 loop spans 14 amino acids. In germline, CDR1 is SGHTS, CDR2 YDEGEE. J gave up 4 bases and V 6 bases, and 9 bases lay outside the gene matches. The chain's CDR3 is CASTDRVWGTEAFF. CDR3 DNA: TGTGCCAGCACCGACAGGGTCTGGGGCACTGAAGCTTTCTTT.

The genes are TRBV27 and TRBJ2-1, with 12 bases aligning to TRBD2. The CDR3 loop spans 19 amino acids. Trimming took 0 bases from V and 9 from J; bases not matched to a gene: 15. Germline assignment: CDR1 MNHEY and CDR2 SMNVEV (reference sequence). The CDR3 reads CASSLSIGRLAGGRGEQFF. The CDR3 region has the DNA TGTGCCAGCAGTTTATCAATAGGTCGGCTAGCGGGAGGGCGGGGTGAGCAGTTCTTC.

The chain combines TRBV19 with TRBJ2-4; D perhaps matches TRBD2 (6 bases). The CDR3 has 13 amino acids. Per germline, CDR1 LNHDA and CDR2 SQIVND (reference sequence). Deletions cut 8 bases from V and 8 bases from J, with 16 bases between. The DNA for the CDR3 is TGTGCCAGTGGGGGGACCAACGGGTACATTCAGTACTTC. It translates to CASGGTNGYIQYF.

This chain connects TRBV15 to TRBJ2-5; D gene unclear. Trimming left V 3 bases short and J 0 bases short, with 14 bases between. The germline V gene has CDR1 LNHNV and CDR2 YYDKDF (reference sequence). The CDR3 is made up of 16 amino acids. CDR3 DNA: TGTGCCACCAGCAGGCGCGGATCAGCGTACCAAGAGACCCAGTACTTC. Translating gives CATSRRGSAYQETQYF.

V gene TRBV9 combines with J gene TRBJ2-4, with 14 bases matching TRBD2. J was trimmed by 0 bases and V by 0 bases; bases with no gene match: 8. Germline V CDR1 and CDR2: SGDLS, YYNGEE. The CDR3 has 20 amino acids. CDR3 DNA: TGTGCCAGCAGCGTAGGTGGGGCCGGGACTAGCGGGGGAGCCAAAAACATTCAGTACTTC. Translation: CASSVGGAGTSGGAKNIQYF.

The chain employs TRBV30 and TRBJ2-5; 8 bases map to TRBD1. Germline V gives CDR1 GTSNPN, CDR2 SVGIG (reference sequence). This CDR3 region has 13 residues. The V and J ends lost 7 bases and 2 bases, in that order; junction bases with no gene match: 6. The CDR3 region is CAYTRTGQETQYF. CDR3 sequence (DNA): TGTGCCTACACACGGACAGGGCAAGAGACCCAGTACTTC.

This clone was counted once. The gene calls are TRBV9 and TRBJ2-5; the match to TRBD2 covers 12 bases. CDR1 is SGDLS and CDR2 is YYNGEE in the germline V gene. This CDR3 has 15 amino acids. Losses at the gene ends were 0 bases for V and 6 bases for J; bases not matched to a gene: 3. The CDR3 DNA sequence: TGTGCCAGCAGCGTAGGAACTAGCGGGGGGCAGACCCAGTACTTC. The encoded protein is CASSVGTSGGQTQYF.

In nucleotides, the CDR3 is TGTGCCAGCCTTTTTGAGGGGGGGGGCAATGAGCAGTTCTTC. This codes for CASLFEGGGNEQFF. The J gene is TRBJ2-1, the V gene TRBV6-5, with a possible D match to TRBD2 (7 bases). V lost 8 bases to trimming and J lost 6 bases, with 17 bases between them. There are 14 residues in the CDR3. Germline CDR1 MNHEY, CDR2 SVGAGI.

Only one count was recorded for this clone. The chain joins TRBV6-1 to TRBJ1-2; D is unclear. V was trimmed by 0 bases and J by 5 bases, leaving 13 bases between them. This CDR3 contains 15 residues. Per the germline V gene, CDR1 is MNHNS and CDR2 is SASEGT. The CDR3 sequence: CASSEAGSGPYGYTF. The CDR3 DNA is TGTGCCAGCAGTGAAGCCGGCTCCGGGCCATATGGCTACACCTTC.

The genes are TRBV13 and TRBJ2-3; tentatively, D is TRBD1 or TRBD2 (5 bases each). Germline V gene sequence: CDR1 PRHDT, CDR2 FYEKMQ (reference sequence). V was pared by 2 bases and J by 11 bases, with 14 bases between. The CDR3 extends over 13 amino acids. CDR3: CASSLTGTLEQYF. The CDR3 DNA sequence: TGTGCCAGCAGCTTAACCGGGACCCTGGAGCAGTATTTT.

This chain joins TRBV30 and TRBJ2-7; possibly TRBD2 for D (5 bases). The length of the CDR3 is 17 residues. Germline CDR1 is GTSNPN and CDR2 is SVGIG (reference sequence). Trimming removed 2 bases at V and 0 bases at J, with 20 bases between. DNA of the CDR3: TGTGCCTGGAGTATCGAGCATGCGGGCCCGAGCTCCTACGAGCAGTACTTC. It specifies CAWSIEHAGPSSYEQYF. Filled out from reference TRBV30 and TRBJ2-7, the complete variable domain reads SQTIHQWPATLVQPVGSPLSLECTVEGTSNPNLYWYRQAAGRGLQLLFYSVGIGQISSEVPQNLSASRPQDRQFILSSKKLLLSDSGFYLCAWSIEHAGPSSYEQYFGPGTRLTVT.

The rearrangement uses TRBV5-5 and TRBJ1-2, with D possibly matching TRBD1 (5 bases). The V and J ends lost 0 bases and 6 bases respectively, with 12 bases between them. Germline V gives CDR1 SGHKS, CDR2 YYEKEE (reference sequence). This CDR3 is 14 amino acids long. CDR3 sequence reads: CASSLEGTGHGYTF. The CDR3 bases are TGTGCCAGCAGCTTGGAGGGGACGGGGCATGGCTACACCTTC. The full variable domain, in which reference TRBV5-5 and TRBJ1-2 provide the parts outside the CDR3, is DAGVTQSPTHLIKTRGQQVTLRCSPISGHKSVSWYQQVLGQGPQFIFQYYEKEERGRGNFPDRFSARQFPNYSSELNVNALLLGDSALYLCASSLEGTGHGYTFGSGTRLTVV.

The CDR3 DNA follows: TGTGCCAGCAGTTTTTCCCGGGACCAGCAGTTCTTC. It specifies CASSFSRDQQFF. The chain employs TRBV27 and TRBJ2-1; D could derive from TRBD1 or TRBD2 (5 bases each). The CDR3 extends over 12 amino acids. The germline CDR1 and CDR2 sequences are MNHEY and SMNVEV (reference sequence). V lost 3 bases to trimming and J lost 11 bases, with 11 bases between them.

The chain combines TRBV6-1 with TRBJ2-1, with no clear D. V was trimmed by 0 bases and J by 0 bases, leaving 6 bases between them. The germline V gene encodes CDR1 MNHNS and CDR2 SASEGT. CDR3 size: 15 residues. Here the CDR3 DNA reads TGTGCCAGCAGTGAAGCGCGGAACTCCTACAATGAGCAGTTCTTC. Its protein is CASSEARNSYNEQFF.

The V call is TRBV5-4, the J call TRBJ2-3; 8 bases map to TRBD1. Germline values: CDR1 SGHNT, CDR2 YYREEE (reference sequence). V lost 0 bases to trimming and J lost 3 bases; unmatched junction nucleotides: 3. The length of the CDR3 is 15 residues. The CDR3: CASSLDRGVTDTQYF. CDR3 DNA sequence: TGTGCCAGCAGCTTGGACAGGGGGGTAACAGATACGCAGTATTTT. Complete variable domain (other parts from reference TRBV5-4 and TRBJ2-3): ETGVTQSPTHLIKTRGQQVTLRCSSQSGHNTVSWYQQALGQGPQFIFQYYREEENGRGNFPPRFSGLQFPNYSSELNVNALELDDSALYLCASSLDRGVTDTQYFGPGTRLTVL.

The chain couples TRBV4-1 to TRBJ2-2, with 8 bases fitting TRBD2. The CDR3 spans 16 residues. Germline CDR1 and CDR2: MGHRA and YSYEKL. The V segment lost 4 bases and the J segment 6 bases; nucleotides outside the gene matches: 10. This chain's CDR3 is CASSLGPAGVSGELFF. CDR3 sequence (DNA): TGCGCCAGCAGCCTCGGACCAGCGGGAGTATCCGGGGAGCTGTTTTTT.

The rearrangement links TRBV28 to TRBJ1-2; TRBD1 agrees at 10 bases. The CDR3 is made up of 14 amino acids. V lost 6 bases and J lost 3; bases outside the gene matches: 4. Germline V gives CDR1 MDHEN, CDR2 SYDVKM. The CDR3 coding sequence is TGTGCCAGCAGCAGACAGGGGGCTTACTATGGCTACACCTTC. It encodes CASSRQGAYYGYTF.

This chain links TRBV5-1 with TRBJ1-1; unclear D gene. Germline-derived CDR1 and CDR2 are SGHRS and YFSETQ. V lost 0 bases, J lost 7 bases, and 10 bases lay in between. The CDR3 has 13 residues. The CDR3 loop is CASSLEQNFEAFF. The CDR3 DNA is TGCGCCAGCAGCTTGGAACAGAACTTTGAAGCTTTCTTT.